This T cell receptor (beta chain) was found in a study of blood T cells in healthy people across ages. This CDR3 is 14 amino acids long. Germline loops: CDR1 KGHSH, CDR2 LQKENI. Donation came from healthy Caucasian individuals in Russia who were aged roughly 6 to 100. Per individual sample, total RNA of at least 5 micrograms was extracted. The second PCR ran about 6 to 12 cycles with a sample-barcoded 5' primer and J-beta primers. Every cDNA was tagged by a template-switch adaptor with 12 random nucleotides. Via MiXCR, TCRdb re-called the 5' RACE reads, giving one row per CDR3 protein. There are 630,000 or so distinct CDR3 sequences in the sample; 32% occur only once, and 15% lies in the top ten. There are a few counts of this clonotype. This clone may be a read error of a much larger clone one base away.

Sequenced input: blood. This chain connects TRBV18 to TRBJ2-4; either TRBD1 or TRBD2 may fit D (5 bases each). Matching the DNA end better, TRBJ2-7 makes the J call doubtful. The sequence came from a woman of 80 years or more in good health. The CDR3 region is CASSPRDGNYEQYF. The CDR3 DNA reads as TGTGCCAGCTCACCACGGGACGGAAACTACGAGCAGTACTTC.